This TCR beta chain was retrieved from a study of early stage breast cancer tumors (dated by TCRdb to the late 2010s). Background for the entire study: Of the roughly 17 invasive breast tumors, around twelve were found to be estrogen receptor-positive, progesterone receptor-positive and HER2-negative. About 70% of the 12 ER+/PR+/HER2- tumors were invasive ductal carcinomas, while the other four were invasive lobular carcinomas. A read coverage of roughly 10-fold per sample was achieved on average. Across all samples, 2 million to 3 million templates representing over a million unique clonotypes were detected.

Points on this clone: The target of this receptor is not known. Base qualities are not provided; no much larger clone lies one nucleotide away.

Each sample was amplified as two independent genomic DNA replicates: approximately 550 ng for blood and around 1.5 ug for tumor or normal breast. Following the manufacturer's instructions, the ImmunoSeq Intro kit was used to carry out TCRB sequencing on genomic DNA. The multiplex PCR ran for 30 to 40 cycles using proprietary primers and spike-in control sequences for absolute quantification. Single-end 150-bp reads were used to sequence an 87-bp fragment covering the CDR3 and the flanking V and J genes. Each lane of an Illumina MiSeq using version 3.0 chemistry carried seven multiplexed samples, with two replicates per sample. The paper's processing steps were these. Raw data were processed with the vendor's proprietary pipeline, and both replicates were merged into a single result per sample. Productive rearrangements sharing the V-gene family, CDR3 amino acid sequence and J-gene segment were defined as clonotypes. Clonality was calculated as 1 minus the normalized Shannon entropy (Pielou evenness) of TCRB abundances. T cell density was estimated by dividing total templates by the number of input cells inferred from the DNA input amount. Total repertoire diversity and clonality were estimated with Recon using default parameters. Clonotypes with over 0.1% abundance in tumor and at least 32-fold higher abundance in tumor than in normal breast were defined as tumor-enriched. The clones in this table, taken by TCRdb from immuneACCESS, are in-frame only. Not every clone is retained; where verified, under half of the shortfall comes from an unresolved V gene, and the cause of the rest is unknown. That table gives V, J and clone size, and the DNA gave D and trimming. This sample comprises some 70,000 clones, 70% to 85% of them detected only once. 3.5% of the sample lies in the top ten.

Overall study outcomes, separate from this receptor: Repertoires from blood and normal breast were more alike than repertoires from blood and tumor, and in about 85% of the 16 patients, comparing each tissue with blood separated tumor from normal. Chain pairing and functional markers such as CD4, CD8 and FOXP3 were not captured by bulk genomic DNA sequencing of unsorted cells. Because the cohort was small, analysis by tumor subtype was not possible. Enriched TCRB sequences shared across patients were mostly commonly generated sequences, unlikely to play an important role in the tumor microenvironment. About 2.7-fold higher T cell density and higher clonality were observed in tumors than in adjacent normal breast tissue.

The CDR3 goes from the cysteine to the phenylalanine over 19 residues. CDR3 DNA is the only sequence kept; it has 57 bases, read in frame from the first base. At the junction V is shortened by 1 base and J by 6 bases; bases outside the gene matches: 16. Taken from the germline V gene, the CDR1 and CDR2 loops are SGHTA and FQGTGA. The study profiled bulk TCR beta-chain repertoires in matched peripheral blood, tumor and adjacent normal breast tissue taken from approximately 16 patients with early-stage breast cancer. Before surgery, 5-10 mL of whole blood was collected into EDTA tubes and then processed within 2 hours. Peripheral blood mononuclear cells were isolated by Ficoll-Paque centrifugation in SepMate-50 tubes. For storage in liquid nitrogen, PBMCs were cryopreserved as aliquots of 2 to 4 million cells in roughly 90% FBS with roughly 10% DMSO. The Qiagen AllPrep DNA/RNA Mini kit was used to extract genomic DNA.

Rearrangement joined TRBV7-3 to TRBJ2-2; TRBD2 aligns with 8 central bases. The sequencing sample was made of blood. This clonotype originated in a person in their sixties or seventies with breast cancer. The sequenced DNA is TGTGCCAGCAGCTTAATGGTTAGTCGAGGGCTTAGCGGGGCCGGGGAGCTGTTTTTT. The translation is CASSLMVSRGLSGAGELFF.